The 24 T cell receptor beta chains below all came from one sample that was sequenced in a study of blood T cell repertoires in COVID-19. The repertoire was sequenced with immunoSEQ multiplex PCR; TCRdb's copy has only in-frame clones and lacks some. The table records around 87,000 clones, about 77% of them present only once. The material sequenced was peripheral blood. The receptors shown here come from a woman of 80 years or more with acute or convalescent COVID-19.

The J gene is TRBJ2-1, the V gene TRBV18, with 14 bases aligning to TRBD2. V was pared by 3 bases and J by 8 bases, with 3 bases of the junction left unmatched. Germline V gene data show CDR1 as KGHSH and CDR2 as LQKENI. The CDR3 extends over 15 amino acids. The CDR3 DNA sequence: TGTGCCAGCTCACCCGGGACTAGCGGGAGCGATGAGCAGTTCTTC. It codes for CASSPGTSGSDEQFF.

This chain links TRBV10-3 with TRBJ2-1; 8 positions agree with TRBD1. Trimming at V came to 2 bases and at J to 4 bases, leaving 7 bases not matched to a gene. The CDR3 has 16 amino acids. The germline V gene encodes CDR1 ENHRY and CDR2 SYGVKD. The CDR3 reads CAISEIDRGLYNEQFF. The CDR3 coding sequence is TGTGCCATCAGTGAGATCGACAGGGGTCTGTACAATGAGCAGTTCTTC.

The CDR3 DNA sequence: TGCGCCAGCTCCTATCAGGGGGACACTGAAGCTTTCTTT. It is translated as CASSYQGDTEAFF. The V and J genes are TRBV5-1 and TRBJ1-1; 7 bases are a match to TRBD1. CDR3 length: 13 residues. Germline V CDR1 and CDR2: SGHRS, YFSETQ. Germline trimming cut 7 bases from V and 3 bases from J; bases unmatched to any gene: 6.

This clone appeared a single time. The V and J genes are TRBV6-2 or TRBV6-3 and TRBJ2-3, with D perhaps TRBD2 (5 bases). Trimming took off 5 bases at V and 7 bases at J, with 7 bases between the two ends. Germline-derived CDR1 and CDR2 are MNHEY and SVGEGT. The CDR3 totals 11 residues. The CDR3 nucleotides read TGTGCCAGCAGTACGGGAAATACGCAGTATTTT. Translation: CASSTGNTQYF.

V and J are TRBV4-3 and TRBJ2-3, with TRBD2 matching 13 bases. The CDR3 covers 18 residues. Per germline, CDR1 LGHNA and CDR2 YSLEER. With 1 base clipped from V and 4 bases from J, the junction kept 8 bases outside the gene matches. CDR3 nucleotide sequence: TGCGCCAGCAGCCAAGGCGAGCGGACTAGCGGGAGTCCAGATACGCAGTATTTT. It translates to CASSQGERTSGSPDTQYF.

This sequence joins TRBV10-3 and TRBJ2-2; TRBD2 matches at 8 bases. V gave up 6 bases and J gave up 5 bases; unmatched junction bases: 8. CDR3 size: 15 residues. The germline V gene has CDR1 ENHRY and CDR2 SYGVKD. The CDR3 region is CAIRSGGTRTGELFF. The CDR3 coding sequence is TGTGCCATCAGATCGGGGGGGACAAGGACCGGGGAGCTGTTTTTT.

The CDR3 DNA reads as TGTGCCAGCAGCTTAAGTCCGGGGTTTTTAAACATTCAGTACTTC. Protein: CASSLSPGFLNIQYF. This chain joins TRBV7-2 and TRBJ2-4, with TRBD2 as a possible D gene (5 bases). The CDR3 length is 15 residues. The V end lost 2 bases, the J end lost 6 bases, and 14 bases lay between the germline ends. Germline CDR1 SGHTA, CDR2 FQGNSA.

This clone was seen only a few times. V is TRBV5-8 and J is TRBJ1-5; D is ambiguous. Trimming shortened V by 2 bases and J by 3 bases, and 12 bases separated the two germline ends. The CDR3 totals 15 residues. Germline V CDR1 and CDR2: SGHTS, YDEGEE. CDR3 amino acids: CASSLSTVSNQPQHF. In DNA, the CDR3 is TGTGCCAGCAGCTTAAGTACGGTATCCAATCAGCCCCAGCATTTT.

J is TRBJ1-1 and V is TRBV11-2, with 9 bases lining up with TRBD1. There are 14 residues in the CDR3. Germline assignment: CDR1 SGHAT and CDR2 FQNNGV. V lost 4 bases to trimming and J lost 5 bases; unmatched junction nucleotides: 5. The CDR3 sequence is CASSWGQGLTEAFF. For the CDR3, the DNA is TGTGCCAGCAGCTGGGGACAGGGTTTAACTGAAGCTTTCTTT.

The chain combines TRBV24-1 with TRBJ1-1; TRBD1 matches 9 bases. CDR3 length: 14 residues. From germline, CDR1 is KGHDR and CDR2 SFDVKD. V lost 2 bases and J lost 8; bases outside the gene matches: 5. This CDR3 is CATSDSGTGREAFF. In DNA, the CDR3 is TGTGCCACCAGTGATTCCGGGACAGGGAGGGAAGCTTTCTTT.

This clone was picked up one time. The J gene is TRBJ2-3, the V gene TRBV9; D may be TRBD2 (6 bases). V dropped 0 bases and J dropped 0 bases, with 17 bases sitting between them. The CDR3 has 18 amino acids. Looked up from germline, CDR1 is SGDLS and CDR2 is YYNGEE. The CDR3 DNA sequence: TGTGCCAGCAGCGTAGCTACAACCGGGGCGGGAAGCACAGATACGCAGTATTTT. Its translation is CASSVATTGAGSTDTQYF.

V gene TRBV5-1 combines with J gene TRBJ2-3; 11 positions agree with TRBD2. J lost 6 bases, V lost 6 bases, and 3 bases had no gene match. There are 13 residues in the CDR3. Germline-derived CDR1 and CDR2 are SGHRS and YFSETQ. The CDR3 reads CASKLAGEDTQYF. DNA for the CDR3: TGCGCCAGCAAACTAGCGGGGGAGGATACGCAGTATTTT.

The chain combines TRBV7-9 with TRBJ1-1; D remains ambiguous. The CDR3 sequence is 12 residues long. Germline V gives CDR1 SEHNR, CDR2 FQNEAQ (reference sequence). V lost 10 bases to trimming and J lost 4 bases, with 13 bases between them. The CDR3 coding sequence is TGTGCCACCTTGTCGGAGGGCACTGAAGCTTTCTTT. This sequence encodes CATLSEGTEAFF. Full variable domain (outside the CDR3, taken from reference TRBV7-9 and TRBJ1-1): DTGVSQNPRHKITKRGQNVTFRCDPISEHNRLYWYRQTLGQGPEFLTYFQNEAQLEKSRLLSDRFSAERPKGSFSTLEIQRTEQGDSAMYLCATLSEGTEAFFGQGTRLTVV.

The chain has TRBV6-5 and TRBJ1-1; 7 bases align to TRBD1. CDR3 length: 14 residues. The trim removed 2 bases at V and 4 bases at J, leaving 4 bases unmatched. Germline V gene data show CDR1 as MNHEY and CDR2 as SVGAGI. CDR3 region: CASSYDRVGTEAFF. DNA of the CDR3: TGTGCCAGCAGTTACGACAGGGTTGGCACTGAAGCTTTCTTT.

The chain combines TRBV15 with TRBJ2-1, with 8 bases lining up with TRBD1. V trimming: 1 base; J trimming: 8 bases; junction bases outside the gene matches: 7. The CDR3 spans 15 residues. CDR1 LNHNV and CDR2 YYDKDF come from the germline V gene (reference sequence). In nucleotides, the CDR3 is TGTGCCACCAGCAGAGTGAGACAGGGGTCCGATGAGCAGTTCTTC. Encoded protein: CATSRVRQGSDEQFF.

The chain uses TRBV6-6 and TRBJ1-4; TRBD1 matches at 7 bases. V was pared by 4 bases and J by 11 bases, with 10 bases of the junction left unmatched. CDR1 and CDR2 (germline): MNHNY, SVGAGI (reference sequence). CDR3 size: 14 residues. Written as DNA, the CDR3 is TGTGCCAGCAGTTCCCGACAGGGAAATAATAAACTGTTTTTT. It is translated as CASSSRQGNNKLFF.

The rearrangement uses TRBV10-1 and TRBJ2-5; possibly TRBD2 for D (5 bases). The V end lost 8 bases, the J end lost 4 bases, and 14 bases lay between the germline ends. Germline loops: CDR1 WNHNN, CDR2 SYGVQD (reference sequence). This CDR3 comprises 13 residues. The chain's CDR3 is CASVGLFRETQYF. The CDR3 nucleotides read TGCGCCAGCGTCGGACTGTTCCGAGAGACCCAGTACTTC.

This chain connects TRBV5-5 to TRBJ1-6; no clear D. With 5 bases removed from V and 3 bases from J, the gap between germline ends came to 6 bases. The germline V gene encodes CDR1 SGHKS and CDR2 YYEKEE (reference sequence). CDR3 length: 13 residues. CDR3 sequence reads: CASSEGYNSPLHF. The CDR3 DNA follows: TGTGCCAGCAGTGAGGGCTATAATTCACCCCTCCACTTT.

This chain links TRBV7-9 with TRBJ1-4, with D perhaps TRBD1 (6 bases). Germline V lookup: CDR1 SEHNR, CDR2 FQNEAQ (reference sequence). CDR3 length equals 17 residues. Trimming removed 5 bases from V and 4 bases from J, with 20 bases in between. CDR3 DNA sequence: TGTGCCAGCAGCGTTGACAGGTTCCCAAAGATTAATGAAAAACTGTTTTTT. Translation: CASSVDRFPKINEKLFF.

The gene calls are TRBV4-1 and TRBJ2-7, with D possibly being TRBD1 (6 bases). The CDR3 length is 14 residues. Germline V gene data show CDR1 as MGHRA and CDR2 as YSYEKL. Deletions cut 0 bases from V and 4 bases from J, with 10 bases between. The CDR3 sequence: CASSQDGQLYEQYF. CDR3 DNA sequence: TGCGCCAGCAGCCAAGACGGACAGTTGTACGAGCAGTACTTC.

This clone came up once. The V gene is TRBV27, the J gene TRBJ2-5; 10 bases are a match to TRBD2. Germline V gene lookup returns CDR1 MNHEY and CDR2 SMNVEV (reference sequence). There are 15 residues in the CDR3. The trim removed 5 bases at V and 5 bases at J, leaving 8 bases unmatched. The DNA of the CDR3 is TGTGCCAGCAGTCCCACCCGTAGCGGGGGGGAGACCCAGTACTTC. It yields the protein CASSPTRSGGETQYF.

There are a few counts of this clone. The CDR3 region is CASSFGLVAGGNEQFF. The CDR3 DNA reads as TGCGCCAGCAGCTTCGGCTTGGTAGCGGGAGGTAATGAGCAGTTCTTC. This sequence joins TRBV5-1 and TRBJ2-1, with 10 positions matching TRBD2. The ends lost 2 bases at V and 7 bases at J; junction bases unmatched: 9. In germline, CDR1 is SGHRS, CDR2 YFSETQ. The CDR3 covers 16 residues.

This chain connects TRBV7-9 to TRBJ2-5, with 12 bases aligning to TRBD2. After removal of 5 bases from V and 5 bases from J, the junction contained 9 bases not matched to a gene. Germline V CDR1 and CDR2: SEHNR, FQNEAQ (reference sequence). The CDR3 length is 16 residues. DNA of the CDR3: TGTGCCAGCAGCCCACGACTAGCGGGAGATTTGGAGACCCAGTACTTC. It codes for CASSPRLAGDLETQYF.

The chain carries TRBV10-3 and TRBJ1-4; TRBD1 matches 8 bases. V was pared by 10 bases and J by 10 bases, with 8 bases of the junction left unmatched. Germline V lookup: CDR1 ENHRY, CDR2 SYGVKD. CDR3 length: 12 residues. The DNA for the CDR3 is TGTGCCACCAGGACAGGGTTGGGAAAACTGTTTTTT. Its translation is CATRTGLGKLFF.